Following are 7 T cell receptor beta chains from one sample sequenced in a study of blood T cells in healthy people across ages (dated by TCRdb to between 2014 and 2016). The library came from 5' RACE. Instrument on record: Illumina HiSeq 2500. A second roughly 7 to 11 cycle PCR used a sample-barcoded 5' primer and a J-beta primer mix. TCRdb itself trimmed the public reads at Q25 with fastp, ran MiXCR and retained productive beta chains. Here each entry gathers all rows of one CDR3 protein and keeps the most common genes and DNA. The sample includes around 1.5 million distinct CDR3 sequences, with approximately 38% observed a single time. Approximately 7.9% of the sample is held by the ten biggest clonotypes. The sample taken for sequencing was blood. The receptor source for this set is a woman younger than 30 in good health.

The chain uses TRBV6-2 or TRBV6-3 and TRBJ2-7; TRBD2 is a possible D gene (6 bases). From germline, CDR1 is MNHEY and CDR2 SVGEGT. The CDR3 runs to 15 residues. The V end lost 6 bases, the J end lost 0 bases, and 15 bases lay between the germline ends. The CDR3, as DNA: TGTGCCAGCAGCCCAAGGGACTTGAGCTCCTACGAGCAGTACTTC. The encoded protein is CASSPRDLSSYEQYF.

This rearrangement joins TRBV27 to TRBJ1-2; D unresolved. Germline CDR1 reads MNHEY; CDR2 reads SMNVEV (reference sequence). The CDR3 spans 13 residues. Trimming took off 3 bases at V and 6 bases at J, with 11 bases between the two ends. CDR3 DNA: TGTGCCAGCAGTTTTTGGGGTGGTGATGGCTACACCTTC. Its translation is CASSFWGGDGYTF.

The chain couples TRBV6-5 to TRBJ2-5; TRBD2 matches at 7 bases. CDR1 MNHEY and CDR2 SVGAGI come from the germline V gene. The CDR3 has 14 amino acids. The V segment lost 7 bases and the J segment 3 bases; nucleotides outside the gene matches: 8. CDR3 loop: CASTPVLAEETQYF. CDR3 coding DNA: TGTGCCAGCACCCCTGTGCTAGCGGAAGAGACCCAGTACTTC.

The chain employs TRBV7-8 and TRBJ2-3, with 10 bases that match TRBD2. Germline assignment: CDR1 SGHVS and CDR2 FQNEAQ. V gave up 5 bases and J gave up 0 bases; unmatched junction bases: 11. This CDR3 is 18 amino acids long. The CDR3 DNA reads TGTGCCAGCAGCCACCCCGGGACTAGCGTAACTAGCACAGATACGCAGTATTTT. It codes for CASSHPGTSVTSTDTQYF. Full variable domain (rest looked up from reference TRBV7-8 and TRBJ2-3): GAGVSQSPRYKVAKRGQDVALRCDPISGHVSLFWYQQALGQGPEFLTYFQNEAQLDKSGLPSDRFFAERPEGSVSTLKIQRTQQEDSAVYLCASSHPGTSVTSTDTQYFGPGTRLTVL.

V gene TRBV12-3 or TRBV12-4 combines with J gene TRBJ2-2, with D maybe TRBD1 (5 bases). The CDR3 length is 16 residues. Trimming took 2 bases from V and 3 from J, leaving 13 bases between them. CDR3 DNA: TGTGCCAGCAGTTTACAGGGTAAAGTAGACACCGGGGAGCTGTTTTTT. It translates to CASSLQGKVDTGELFF.

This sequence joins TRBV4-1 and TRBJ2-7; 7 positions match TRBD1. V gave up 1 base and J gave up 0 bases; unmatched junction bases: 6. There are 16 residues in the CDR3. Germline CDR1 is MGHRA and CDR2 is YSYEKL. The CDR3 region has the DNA TGCGCCAGCAGCCAAGGCGTGGGACAGACCTCCTACGAGCAGTACTTC. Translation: CASSQGVGQTSYEQYF.

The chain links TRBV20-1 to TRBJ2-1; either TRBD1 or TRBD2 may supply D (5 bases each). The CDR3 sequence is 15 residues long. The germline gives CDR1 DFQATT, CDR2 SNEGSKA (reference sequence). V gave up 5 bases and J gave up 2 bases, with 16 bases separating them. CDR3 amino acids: CSALGPGAPYNEQFF. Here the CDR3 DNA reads TGCAGTGCTCTGGGACCCGGGGCGCCCTACAATGAGCAGTTCTTC.